This TCR beta chain was observed in a study of blood T cell repertoires in COVID-19. Study context: Collection of acute and convalescent COVID-19 samples took place in the United States, Italy and Spain.

This clone appeared once. Profiling relied on immunoSEQ multiplex PCR, and the TCRdb table lists in-frame clones only, not all of them. The table shows 130,000 to 150,000 clones, with about 91% occurring only once. The length of the CDR3 is 14 residues. Trimming took off 5 bases at V and 3 bases at J, with 13 bases between the two ends. The germline CDR1 and CDR2 sequences are SGHTA and FQGNSA. The chain has TRBV7-2 and TRBJ1-1, with TRBD1 as a possible D gene (5 bases). The sequenced sample consisted of peripheral blood. This TCR came from a woman between 45 and 60 years old with acute or convalescent COVID-19. Here the CDR3 DNA reads TGTGCCAGCAGCCCCTTGGGGGGATACACTGAAGCTTTCTTT. Translating it yields CASSPLGGYTEAFF.